Described below is a single T cell receptor beta chain sequence and its context. This entry is derived from a study of technical replicates of blood from four donors. V lost 3 bases and J 6 bases, leaving 8 bases between the germline ends. Germline CDR1 is GTSNPN and CDR2 is SVGIG (reference sequence). There are 12 residues in the CDR3. Some clones are missing from TCRdb's copy, which holds only in-frame ones; the method was immunoSEQ multiplex PCR. The sample gives about 48,000 clones, 92% of which show up once; about 3.9% is in the top ten. The specimen was PBMCs. This clonotype originated in a human donor in good health. Some clones in this sample may be carry-over from other donors' samples. This chain links TRBV30 with TRBJ2-2; a weak D match, TRBD1 (6 bases). The CDR3 reads CAWRQGPGELFF. CDR3 bases: TGTGCCTGGAGGCAGGGGCCCGGGGAGCTGTTTTTT.